The source of this TCR beta chain is a study of persistence of HIV-infected CD4 T cells. The stimulus was an HIV-1 Gag 15-mer peptide pool, 0.95 to 1 ug/peptide/mL. CD40L-negative CD69-negative CD45RO-high memory CD4+ T cells were sorted as populations depleted of antigen-responding cells. The V gene lost 5 bases and the J gene lost 1 base, with 8 bases spanning the gap. CDR1 is MNHEY, CDR2 SVGAGI, per germline. CDR3 length: 13 residues. With respect to this clone: Its matching antigen is unknown.

The libraries were made with immunoSEQ version 4 in survey mode. Sequenced by immunoSEQ multiplex PCR; TCRdb stores in-frame clones only, minus some. The data contain 36,000 or so clones, around 86% of them singletons. This receptor was identified in an adult with HIV. The donor label of this sample is uncertain. Sample: cultured CD4+ T cells from PBMCs, taken from a patient who received antiretroviral therapy. V usage is TRBV6-5 and J usage is TRBJ1-1; D unclear. This CDR3 is CASSKAENTEAFF. Written as DNA, the CDR3 is TGTGCCAGCAGTAAGGCGGAGAACACTGAAGCTTTCTTT.